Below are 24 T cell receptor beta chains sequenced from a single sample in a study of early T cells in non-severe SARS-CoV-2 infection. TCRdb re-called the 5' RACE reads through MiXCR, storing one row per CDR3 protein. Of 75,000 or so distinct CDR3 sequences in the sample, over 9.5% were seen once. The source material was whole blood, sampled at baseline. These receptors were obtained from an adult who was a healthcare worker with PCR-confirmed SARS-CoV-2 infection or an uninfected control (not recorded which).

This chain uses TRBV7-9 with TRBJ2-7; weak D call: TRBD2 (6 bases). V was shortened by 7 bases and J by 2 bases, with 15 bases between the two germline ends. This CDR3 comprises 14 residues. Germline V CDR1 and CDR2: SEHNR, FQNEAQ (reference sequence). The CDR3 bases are TGTGCCAGCAACAACTGGGGGGACCCCTACGAGCAGTACTTC. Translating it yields CASNNWGDPYEQYF.

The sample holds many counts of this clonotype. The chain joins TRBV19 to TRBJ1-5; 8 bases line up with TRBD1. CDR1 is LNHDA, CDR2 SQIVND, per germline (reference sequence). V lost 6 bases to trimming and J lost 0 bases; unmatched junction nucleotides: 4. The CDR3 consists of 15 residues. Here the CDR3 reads CASRKDRASNQPQHF. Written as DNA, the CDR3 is TGTGCCAGTAGAAAGGACAGGGCTAGCAATCAGCCCCAGCATTTT.

The CDR3 sequence: CASSLGLQGYTF. The CDR3 DNA reads TGTGCCAGCAGTCTAGGACTTCAGGGCTACACCTTC. The chain is built from TRBV2 and TRBJ1-2; D gene uncertain. The CDR3 length is 12 residues. Germline CDR1 is SNHLY and CDR2 is FYNNEI. The V end lost 5 bases, the J end lost 8 bases, and 12 bases lay between the germline ends.

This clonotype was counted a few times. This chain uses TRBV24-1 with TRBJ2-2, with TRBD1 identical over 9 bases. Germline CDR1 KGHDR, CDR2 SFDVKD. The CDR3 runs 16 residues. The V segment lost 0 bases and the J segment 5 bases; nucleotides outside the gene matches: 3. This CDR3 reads CATSDLGTGRTGELFF. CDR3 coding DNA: TGTGCCACCAGTGATTTGGGGACAGGGAGGACCGGGGAGCTGTTTTTT.

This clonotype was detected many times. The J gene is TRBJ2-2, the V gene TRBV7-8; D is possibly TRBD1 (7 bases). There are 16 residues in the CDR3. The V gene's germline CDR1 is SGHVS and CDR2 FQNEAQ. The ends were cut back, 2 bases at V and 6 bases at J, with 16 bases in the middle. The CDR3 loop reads CASSLFSGGIPGELFF. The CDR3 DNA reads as TGTGCCAGCAGCTTATTTTCAGGGGGGATTCCCGGGGAGCTGTTTTTT.

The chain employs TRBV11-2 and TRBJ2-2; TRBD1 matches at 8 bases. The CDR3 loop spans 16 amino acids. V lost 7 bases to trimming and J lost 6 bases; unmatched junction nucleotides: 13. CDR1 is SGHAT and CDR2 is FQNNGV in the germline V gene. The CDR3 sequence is CASNLAGQGVAGELFF. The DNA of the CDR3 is TGTGCCAGCAACTTGGCAGGACAGGGCGTCGCCGGGGAGCTGTTTTTT.

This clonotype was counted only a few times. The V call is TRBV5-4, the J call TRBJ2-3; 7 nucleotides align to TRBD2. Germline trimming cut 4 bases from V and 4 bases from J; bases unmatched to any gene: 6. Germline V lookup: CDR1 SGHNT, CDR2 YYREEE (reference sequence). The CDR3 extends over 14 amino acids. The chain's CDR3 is CASSPGRTPDTQYF. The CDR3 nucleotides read TGTGCCAGCAGCCCCGGGAGGACCCCAGATACGCAGTATTTT.

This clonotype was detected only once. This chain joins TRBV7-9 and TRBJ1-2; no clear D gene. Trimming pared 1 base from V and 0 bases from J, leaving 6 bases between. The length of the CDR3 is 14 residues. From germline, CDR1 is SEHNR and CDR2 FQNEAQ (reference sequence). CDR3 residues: CASSLDLTNYGYTF. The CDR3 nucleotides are TGTGCCAGCAGCTTAGATTTGACTAACTATGGCTACACCTTC.

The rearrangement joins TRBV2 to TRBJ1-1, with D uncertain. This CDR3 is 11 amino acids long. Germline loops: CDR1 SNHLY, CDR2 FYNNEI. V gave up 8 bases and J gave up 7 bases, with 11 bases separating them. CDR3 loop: CASGRQVEAFF. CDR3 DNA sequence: TGTGCCAGCGGGAGACAAGTTGAAGCTTTCTTT.

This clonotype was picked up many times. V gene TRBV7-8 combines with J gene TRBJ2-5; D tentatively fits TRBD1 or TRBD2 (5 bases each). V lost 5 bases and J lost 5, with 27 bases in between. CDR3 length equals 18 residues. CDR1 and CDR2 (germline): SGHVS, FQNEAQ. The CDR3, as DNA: TGTGCCAGCAGCCCCCCGGGGCCGACACCCCGACGAGGGGAGACCCAGTACTTC. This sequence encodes CASSPPGPTPRRGETQYF.

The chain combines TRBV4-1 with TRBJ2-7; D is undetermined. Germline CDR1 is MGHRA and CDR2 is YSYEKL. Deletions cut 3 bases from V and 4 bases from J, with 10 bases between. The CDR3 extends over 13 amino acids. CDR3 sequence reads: CASSHGVAYEQYF. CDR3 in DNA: TGCGCCAGCAGCCATGGAGTGGCTTACGAGCAGTACTTC.

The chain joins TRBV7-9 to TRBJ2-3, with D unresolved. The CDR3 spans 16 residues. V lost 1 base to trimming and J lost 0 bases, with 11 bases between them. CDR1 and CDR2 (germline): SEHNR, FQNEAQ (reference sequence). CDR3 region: CASSLDPSISTDTQYF. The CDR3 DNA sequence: TGTGCCAGCAGCTTAGATCCGTCCATTAGCACAGATACGCAGTATTTT.

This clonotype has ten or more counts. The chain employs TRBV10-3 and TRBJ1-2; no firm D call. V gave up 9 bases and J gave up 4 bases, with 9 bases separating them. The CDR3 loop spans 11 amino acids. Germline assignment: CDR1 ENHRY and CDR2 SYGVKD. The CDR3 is CAITDSYGYTF. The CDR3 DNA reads TGTGCCATAACAGACTCCTATGGCTACACCTTC.

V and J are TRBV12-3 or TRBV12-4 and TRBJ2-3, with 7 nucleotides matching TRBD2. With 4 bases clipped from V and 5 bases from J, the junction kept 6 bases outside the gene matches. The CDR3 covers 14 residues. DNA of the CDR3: TGTGCCAGCAGTTCTGGCGGGACTAAAGATACGCAGTATTTT. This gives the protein CASSSGGTKDTQYF.

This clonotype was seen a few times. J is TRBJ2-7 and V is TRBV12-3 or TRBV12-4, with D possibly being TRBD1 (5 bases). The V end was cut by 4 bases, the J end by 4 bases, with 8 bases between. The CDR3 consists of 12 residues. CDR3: CASSWQGYEQYF. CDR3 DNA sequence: TGTGCCAGCAGTTGGCAGGGTTACGAGCAGTACTTC.

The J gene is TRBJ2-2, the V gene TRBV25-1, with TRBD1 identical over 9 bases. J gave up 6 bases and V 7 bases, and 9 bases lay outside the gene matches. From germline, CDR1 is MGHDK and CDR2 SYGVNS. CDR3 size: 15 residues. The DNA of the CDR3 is TGTGCCAGCACTACCTTGGGACAGGGCCCCGGGGAGCTGTTTTTT. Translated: CASTTLGQGPGELFF.

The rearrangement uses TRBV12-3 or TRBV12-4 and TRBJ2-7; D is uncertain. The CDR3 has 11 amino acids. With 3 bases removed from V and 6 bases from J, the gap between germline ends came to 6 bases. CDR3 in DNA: TGTGCCAGCAGTTTTTACAGCGAGCAGTACTTC. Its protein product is CASSFYSEQYF.

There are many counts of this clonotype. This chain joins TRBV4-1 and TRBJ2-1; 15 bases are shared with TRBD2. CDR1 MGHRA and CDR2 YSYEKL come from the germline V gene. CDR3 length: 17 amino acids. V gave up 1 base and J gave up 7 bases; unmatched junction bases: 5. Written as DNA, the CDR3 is TGCGCCAGCAGCCAAGGTCCCGGACTAGCGGGAGGGAATGAGCAGTTCTTC. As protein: CASSQGPGLAGGNEQFF.

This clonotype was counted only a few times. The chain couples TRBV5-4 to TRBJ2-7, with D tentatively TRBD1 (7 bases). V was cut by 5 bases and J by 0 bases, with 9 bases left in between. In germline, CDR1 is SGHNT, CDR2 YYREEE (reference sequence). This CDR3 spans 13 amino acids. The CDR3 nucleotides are TGTGCCAGCAGGCGGGACAGCTCCTACGAGCAGTACTTC. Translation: CASRRDSSYEQYF.

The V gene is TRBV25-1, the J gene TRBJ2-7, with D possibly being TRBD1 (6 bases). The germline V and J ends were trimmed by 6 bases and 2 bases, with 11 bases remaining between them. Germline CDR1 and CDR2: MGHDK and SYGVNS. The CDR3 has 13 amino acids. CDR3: CASRDRLAYEQYF. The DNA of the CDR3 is TGTGCCAGCAGAGACAGGCTCGCCTACGAGCAGTACTTC.

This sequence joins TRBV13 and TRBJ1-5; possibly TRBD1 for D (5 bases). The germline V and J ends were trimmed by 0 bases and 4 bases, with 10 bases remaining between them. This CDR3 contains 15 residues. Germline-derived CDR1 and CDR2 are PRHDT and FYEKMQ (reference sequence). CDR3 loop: CASSLGQGGNQPQHF. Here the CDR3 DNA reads TGTGCCAGCAGCTTAGGGCAGGGAGGGAATCAGCCCCAGCATTTT.

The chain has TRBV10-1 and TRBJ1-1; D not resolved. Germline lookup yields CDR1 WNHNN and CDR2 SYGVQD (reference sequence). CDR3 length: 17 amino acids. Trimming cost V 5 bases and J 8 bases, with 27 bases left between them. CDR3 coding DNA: TGCGCCAGCAGTAGGTCTGCCCGCGTCCTGCGGCCGCACGAAGCTTTCTTT. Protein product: CASSRSARVLRPHEAFF.

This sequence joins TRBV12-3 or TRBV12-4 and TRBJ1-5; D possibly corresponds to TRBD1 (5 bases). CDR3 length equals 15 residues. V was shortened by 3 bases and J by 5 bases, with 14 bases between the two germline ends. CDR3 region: CASSLSGGAYQPQHF. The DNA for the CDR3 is TGTGCCAGCAGTTTGTCTGGTGGGGCTTATCAGCCCCAGCATTTT.

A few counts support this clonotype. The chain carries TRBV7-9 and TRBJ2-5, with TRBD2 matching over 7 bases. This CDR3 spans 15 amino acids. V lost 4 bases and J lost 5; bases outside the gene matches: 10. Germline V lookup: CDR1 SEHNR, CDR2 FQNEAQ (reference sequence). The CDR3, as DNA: TGTGCCAGCAGCTCCGTCCAGCGGGGCTGGGAGACCCAGTACTTC. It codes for CASSSVQRGWETQYF.